What follows are 26 T cell receptor beta chains derived from one specimen sequenced in a study of T cells in Graves' hyperthyroidism and ophthalmopathy (dated by TCRdb to about 2019). The library was prepared using multiplex PCR. Data came from an Illumina HiSeq 2000. The TCR beta CDR3 regions were amplified from RNA transcripts. The first round of RT-PCR for the TCR CDR3 was performed with the HTBI primer set and the Qiagen OneStep RT-PCR kit. TCRdb reprocessed the public reads (quality trimming at Q25 with fastp, clone calling with MiXCR) and kept in-frame beta chains. Rows matching on CDR3 protein sequence are summarized as one entry with the most common DNA and genes. Within this sample are some 700,000 distinct CDR3 sequences, with around 16% of them counted one time only. The ten largest clones represent roughly 15% of the sample. The sample was blood. Receptor source: a man aged 45 to 65 with Graves' hyperthyroidism.

The sample holds many counts of this clonotype. The chain is built from TRBV2 and TRBJ2-3; D gene ambiguous. This CDR3 has 15 amino acids. V was pared by 5 bases and J by 2 bases, with 14 bases between. Looked up from germline, CDR1 is SNHLY and CDR2 is FYNNEI. CDR3 protein: CASSTLQLNTDTQYF. CDR3 nucleotides: TGTGCCAGCAGTACTTTGCAGCTCAACACAGATACGCAGTATTTT.

This chain uses TRBV11-2 with TRBJ2-1, with 11 bases aligning to TRBD2. V shed 2 bases and J 9 bases; nucleotides not matched to a gene: 18. Germline V lookup: CDR1 SGHAT, CDR2 FQNNGV. This CDR3 comprises 19 residues. CDR3 nucleotide sequence: TGTGCCAGCAGCTTAACCTATCCCCCTACTAGCGGGAGTCAAGTTGAGCAGTTCTTC. This gives the protein CASSLTYPPTSGSQVEQFF.

At least ten counts were recorded for this clonotype. V gene TRBV7-3 combines with J gene TRBJ2-7, with D perhaps being TRBD1 or TRBD2 (6 bases each). This CDR3 spans 13 amino acids. CDR1 and CDR2 from the germline V gene are SGHTA and FQGTGA. V lost 4 bases and J lost 5, with 12 bases in between. For the CDR3, the DNA is TGTGCCAGCAGCTATGGGGGGCACAACGAGCAGTACTTC. It codes for CASSYGGHNEQYF.

Notes on this clonotype: This may stem from a read error, because a much larger clone lies one nucleotide away. The rearrangement links TRBV6-1 to TRBJ1-1, with D hard to call. The CDR3 has 14 residues. Germline V gene lookup returns CDR1 MNHNS and CDR2 SASEGT. The CDR3 DNA sequence: TGTACCAGCATCAAGGTAGGGAGAGCGACTGAAGCTTTCTTT. Translation: CTSIKVGRATEAFF.

The rearrangement uses TRBV11-2 and TRBJ1-1; the D is unclear. Trimming took off 3 bases at V and 7 bases at J, with 12 bases between the two ends. This CDR3 contains 13 residues. CDR1 and CDR2 (germline): SGHAT, FQNNGV. CDR3 sequence reads: CASSLGGSVEAFF. The CDR3 coding sequence is TGTGCCAGCAGCTTGGGAGGGAGCGTTGAAGCTTTCTTT.

This clonotype was detected ten times or more. This chain joins TRBV7-9 and TRBJ2-1, with 12 nucleotides matching TRBD2. With 5 bases clipped from V and 6 bases from J, the junction kept 8 bases outside the gene matches. Germline V gives CDR1 SEHNR, CDR2 FQNEAQ (reference sequence). CDR3 length equals 16 residues. As DNA, the CDR3 is TGTGCCAGCAGCGAAGATAGACTAGCGGGAGTCAATGAGCAGTTCTTC. Its protein product is CASSEDRLAGVNEQFF.

V gene TRBV5-1 combines with J gene TRBJ2-4; D uncertain. The CDR3 sequence is 15 residues long. Germline V gene data show CDR1 as SGHRS and CDR2 as YFSETQ. Trimming took off 1 base at V and 3 bases at J, with 11 bases between the two ends. The CDR3: CASSLYHRDKNIQYF. Written as DNA, the CDR3 is TGCGCCAGCAGCTTGTATCACCGCGACAAAAACATTCAGTACTTC.

In this sample, this clonotype turned up a few times. The chain combines TRBV20-1 with TRBJ2-7; 7 bases line up with TRBD2. Germline V gene sequence: CDR1 DFQATT, CDR2 SNEGSKA (reference sequence). There are 17 residues in the CDR3. J lost 2 bases, V lost 0 bases, and 13 bases had no gene match. This chain's CDR3 is CSARERPRGSLAYEQYF. DNA for the CDR3: TGCAGTGCTAGAGAACGACCGCGCGGGAGCCTCGCCTACGAGCAGTACTTC.

This clonotype came up many times. This sequence joins TRBV20-1 and TRBJ2-1; D not certain. Germline CDR1 and CDR2: DFQATT and SNEGSKA (reference sequence). CDR3 size: 13 residues. V was clipped by 1 base and J by 3 bases, with 7 bases between them. In nucleotides, the CDR3 is TGCAGTGCTAGAGGGCCTATCTACAATGAGCAGTTCTTC. This codes for CSARGPIYNEQFF.

There are many counts of this clonotype. V and J are TRBV20-1 and TRBJ2-7; D is perhaps TRBD1 (5 bases). CDR3 length equals 14 residues. V was pared by 0 bases and J by 5 bases, with 14 bases between. Per germline, CDR1 DFQATT and CDR2 SNEGSKA (reference sequence). The CDR3 nucleotides are TGCAGTGCTAGAGATCGGTTGCAGGGTCACGAGCAGTACTTC. Its translation is CSARDRLQGHEQYF.

This clonotype was observed a few times. The CDR3 DNA follows: TGCGCCAGCAGCTTAGGTTCCTTAAACCATGGCTACACCTTC. It specifies CASSLGSLNHGYTF. The rearrangement joins TRBV5-1 to TRBJ1-2; D gene uncertain. This CDR3 contains 14 residues. The ends were cut back, 2 bases at V and 6 bases at J, with 14 bases in the middle. Germline assignment: CDR1 SGHRS and CDR2 YFSETQ.

This clonotype occurred many times. The chain employs TRBV7-2 and TRBJ2-5, with 12 positions matching TRBD2. V was pared by 3 bases and J by 2 bases, with 7 bases of the junction left unmatched. From germline, CDR1 is SGHTA and CDR2 FQGNSA. The CDR3 runs to 17 residues. The CDR3 loop is CASSFGLAGIRQETQYF. The CDR3 DNA is TGTGCCAGCAGCTTCGGACTAGCGGGAATTCGGCAAGAGACCCAGTACTTC.

The table lists this clonotype with a few counts. The V gene is TRBV19, the J gene TRBJ1-1; TRBD1 might be the D (5 bases). The CDR3 has 16 amino acids. Per germline, CDR1 LNHDA and CDR2 SQIVND (reference sequence). V was cut by 7 bases and J by 6 bases, with 24 bases left in between. Written as DNA, the CDR3 is TGTGCCAGTACCCCCGGGATACAGCGCCCGGGGGCTGAAGCTTTCTTT. Residues: CASTPGIQRPGAEAFF.

This clonotype appeared many times. This chain uses TRBV12-3 or TRBV12-4 with TRBJ2-7; unclear D gene. Trimming shortened V by 0 bases and J by 3 bases, and 12 bases separated the two germline ends. The CDR3 extends over 15 amino acids. Here the CDR3 reads CASSLALTIVYEQYF. CDR3 nucleotide sequence: TGTGCCAGCAGTTTAGCTCTCACGATAGTCTACGAGCAGTACTTC.

The chain couples TRBV6-2 or TRBV6-3 to TRBJ2-7; the match to TRBD1 covers 9 bases. The CDR3 extends over 15 amino acids. CDR1 is MNHEY and CDR2 is SVGEGT in the germline V gene. V dropped 2 bases and J dropped 6; count of bases not matched to a gene: 8. The CDR3 spells CASSYPTGGKPEQYF. The CDR3 DNA reads as TGTGCCAGCAGTTACCCGACAGGGGGAAAGCCCGAGCAGTACTTC.

This clonotype was observed many times. V is TRBV28 and J is TRBJ2-1; tentative D call: TRBD1 (6 bases). From germline, CDR1 is MDHEN and CDR2 SYDVKM. The length of the CDR3 is 14 residues. The germline V and J ends were trimmed by 4 bases and 8 bases, with 15 bases remaining between them. CDR3 sequence reads: CASSSTDRRDEQFF. As DNA, the CDR3 is TGTGCCAGCAGTTCGACCGACAGGCGGGATGAGCAGTTCTTC.

This clonotype was seen repeatedly, ten times or more. J is TRBJ1-1 and V is TRBV2, with D unclear. The CDR3 has 17 amino acids. V was clipped by 0 bases and J by 2 bases, with 16 bases between them. Germline-derived CDR1 and CDR2 are SNHLY and FYNNEI. CDR3 amino acids: CASSEALAAGKNTEAFF. In DNA, the CDR3 is TGTGCCAGCAGTGAAGCTTTAGCGGCCGGGAAAAACACTGAAGCTTTCTTT.

This clonotype was counted at least ten times. DNA of the CDR3: TGTGCCAGCAGTGAAGGACCGGGACTAGCGGGGGTCGAGCAGTTCTTC. Translation: CASSEGPGLAGVEQFF. This chain joins TRBV2 and TRBJ2-1; 14 bases line up with TRBD2. This CDR3 is built from 16 residues. With V trimmed by 1 base and J by 10 bases, 6 bases remained unmatched. In germline, CDR1 is SNHLY, CDR2 FYNNEI.

This clonotype has more than one count but fewer than ten. The chain carries TRBV7-9 and TRBJ2-7; no reliable D call. V lost 4 bases to trimming and J lost 0 bases, with 13 bases between them. The CDR3 extends over 15 amino acids. The germline V gene encodes CDR1 SEHNR and CDR2 FQNEAQ (reference sequence). CDR3 in DNA: TGTGCCAGCAGCTCGAGGTCCAGGTCCTCCTACGAGCAGTACTTC. Translated: CASSSRSRSSYEQYF.

In its sample, this clonotype was seen a few times. The rearrangement joins TRBV28 to TRBJ1-1, with 9 bases lining up with TRBD1. V gave up 5 bases and J gave up 8 bases; unmatched junction bases: 9. The V gene's germline CDR1 is MDHEN and CDR2 SYDVKM. CDR3 length: 14 amino acids. Written as DNA, the CDR3 is TGTGCCAGCAGTCCGGGACAGGGATGGCGGGAAGCTTTCTTT. Its protein product is CASSPGQGWREAFF.

This clonotype was counted many times. This chain connects TRBV28 to TRBJ1-4; weak D call: TRBD1 (5 bases). The CDR3 length is 16 residues. The ends were cut back, 5 bases at V and 6 bases at J, with 19 bases in the middle. Germline V gene data show CDR1 as MDHEN and CDR2 as SYDVKM. CDR3 amino acids: CASSILTGGLYEKLFF. The CDR3 bases are TGTGCCAGCAGTATTCTTACAGGCGGGCTTTATGAAAAACTGTTTTTT.

This clonotype has more than one count but fewer than ten. The rearrangement links TRBV19 to TRBJ2-1, with 9 bases fitting TRBD2. CDR1 LNHDA and CDR2 SQIVND come from the germline V gene (reference sequence). This CDR3 region has 16 residues. The ends lost 3 bases at V and 7 bases at J; junction bases unmatched: 10. The CDR3, as DNA: TGTGCCAGTAGTATCAGGGTAGCGGGAGTTGCGAATGAGCAGTTCTTC. It translates to CASSIRVAGVANEQFF.

This chain uses TRBV7-2 with TRBJ2-5, with D possibly matching TRBD1 (5 bases). CDR3 length: 13 residues. From germline, CDR1 is SGHTA and CDR2 FQGNSA. Trimming cost V 5 bases and J 5 bases, with 12 bases left between them. Here the CDR3 DNA reads TGTGCCAGCAGCCAACAGGATCGGGAGACCCAGTACTTC. Its translation: CASSQQDRETQYF.

This clonotype was counted between two and nine times. This chain links TRBV5-1 with TRBJ2-7; 7 nucleotides line up with TRBD2. CDR1 SGHRS and CDR2 YFSETQ come from the germline V gene. Losses at the gene ends were 2 bases for V and 3 bases for J; bases not matched to a gene: 8. CDR3 length: 15 amino acids. This CDR3 reads CASSFGTSANYEQYF. In DNA, the CDR3 is TGCGCCAGCAGCTTTGGTACTAGCGCAAACTACGAGCAGTACTTC.

This clonotype was recorded many times. The rearrangement links TRBV15 to TRBJ1-2; D not resolved. Germline CDR1 reads LNHNV; CDR2 reads YYDKDF (reference sequence). Deletions cut 5 bases from V and 4 bases from J, with 11 bases between. The CDR3 spans 13 residues. CDR3 residues: CATSADTGYGYTF. CDR3 coding DNA: TGTGCCACCAGCGCCGACACCGGCTATGGCTACACCTTC.

The CDR3 is CSATSRGRGRINEQFF. Written as DNA, the CDR3 is TGCAGTGCCACCTCCCGCGGGAGGGGGCGAATCAATGAGCAGTTCTTC. The chain uses TRBV20-1 and TRBJ2-1; 9 bases agree with TRBD2. This CDR3 has 16 amino acids. J gave up 6 bases and V 6 bases, and 15 bases lay outside the gene matches. Germline V gene data show CDR1 as DFQATT and CDR2 as SNEGSKA (reference sequence).